This T cell receptor beta chain was identified in a study of T cells after posttransplantation cyclophosphamide. Busulfan-fludarabine conditioning, marrow transplant, and cyclophosphamide on days +3 and +4 were administered. Points from the study as a whole: Donor-recipient repertoire similarity was low at 1-2 months, rising over year one. Tissue-infiltrating T cells from skin or gut overlapped little with blood T cells.

This CDR3 comprises 17 residues. In germline, CDR1 is MNHEY, CDR2 SMNVEV (reference sequence). V dropped 5 bases and J dropped 7; count of bases not matched to a gene: 20. Sequencing was performed with immunoSEQ multiplex PCR; in TCRdb, only in-frame clones are kept and a portion is missing. The table includes just under 20,000 clones, around 90% detected once. Turning to this clone: Its antigen is unknown.

The clonotype comes from a female patient between 40 and 50 years old who received an allogeneic stem cell transplant from a related donor, was CMV-positive, and had no GVHD. Part of the T cells may come from the graft donor. This sequence joins TRBV27 and TRBJ2-7; 7 nucleotides line up with TRBD1. Sequencing was performed on PBMCs, taken after allogeneic stem cell transplant with posttransplant cyclophosphamide. In DNA, the CDR3 is TGTGCCAGCAGTCCCCACCCACCTTCAAGCGACAGGGAAGAGCAGTACTTC. Translating gives CASSPHPPSSDREEQYF.